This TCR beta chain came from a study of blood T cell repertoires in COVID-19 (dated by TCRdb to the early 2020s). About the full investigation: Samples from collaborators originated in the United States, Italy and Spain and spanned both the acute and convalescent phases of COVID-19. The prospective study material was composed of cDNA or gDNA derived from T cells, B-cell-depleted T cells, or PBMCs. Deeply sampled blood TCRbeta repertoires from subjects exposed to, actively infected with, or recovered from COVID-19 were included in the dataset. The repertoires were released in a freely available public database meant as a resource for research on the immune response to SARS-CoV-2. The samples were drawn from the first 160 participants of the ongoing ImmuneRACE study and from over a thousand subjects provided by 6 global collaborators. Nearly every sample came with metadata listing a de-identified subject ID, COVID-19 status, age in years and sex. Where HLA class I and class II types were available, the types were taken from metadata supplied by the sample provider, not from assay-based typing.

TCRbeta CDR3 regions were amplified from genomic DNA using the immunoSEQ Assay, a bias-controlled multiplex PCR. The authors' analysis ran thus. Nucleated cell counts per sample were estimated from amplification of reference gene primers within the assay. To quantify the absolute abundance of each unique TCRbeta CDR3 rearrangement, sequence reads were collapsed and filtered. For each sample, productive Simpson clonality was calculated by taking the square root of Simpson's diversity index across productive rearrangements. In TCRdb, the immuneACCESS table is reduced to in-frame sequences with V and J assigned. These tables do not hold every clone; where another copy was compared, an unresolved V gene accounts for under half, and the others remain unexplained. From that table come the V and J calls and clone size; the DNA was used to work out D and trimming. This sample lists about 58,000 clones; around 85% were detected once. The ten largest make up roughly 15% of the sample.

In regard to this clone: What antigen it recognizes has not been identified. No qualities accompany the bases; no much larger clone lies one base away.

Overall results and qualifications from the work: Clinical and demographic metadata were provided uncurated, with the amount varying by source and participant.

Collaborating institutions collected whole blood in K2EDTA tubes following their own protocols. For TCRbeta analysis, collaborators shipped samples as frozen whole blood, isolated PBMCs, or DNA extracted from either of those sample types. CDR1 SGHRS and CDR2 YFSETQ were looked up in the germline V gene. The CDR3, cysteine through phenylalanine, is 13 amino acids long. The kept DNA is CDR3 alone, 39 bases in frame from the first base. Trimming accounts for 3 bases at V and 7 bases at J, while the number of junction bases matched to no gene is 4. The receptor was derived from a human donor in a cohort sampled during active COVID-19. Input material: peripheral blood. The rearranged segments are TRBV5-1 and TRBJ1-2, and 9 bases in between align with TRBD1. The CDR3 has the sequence CASSSGTGSGYTF. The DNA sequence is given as TGCGCCAGCAGCTCCGGGACAGGGAGTGGCTACACCTTC.